This TCR beta chain was captured by sequencing in a study of CD8 T cells in ankylosing spondylitis. This clonotype was seen ten or more times. What it binds is not known. The CDR3 length is 12 residues. The V end was cut by 3 bases, the J end by 7 bases, with 10 bases between. The germline CDR1 and CDR2 sequences are MNHEY and SMNVEV (reference sequence). Findings and caveats of the study: What appeared characteristic of ankylosing spondylitis blood was a TCR beta motif of 7 or 8 highly homologous variants.

TCRdb re-called the 5' RACE reads with MiXCR, one entry per CDR3 protein. The table includes fewer than 550,000 distinct CDR3 sequences, less than 6% detected once. This TCR was recovered from a male donor with ankylosing spondylitis. Material for sequencing was blood, either unsorted or a sorted T cell fraction (not recorded which). This chain uses TRBV27 with TRBJ2-7, with a possible D match to TRBD2 (7 bases). CDR3 sequence: CASSFRGGEQYF. The DNA for the CDR3 is TGTGCCAGCAGTTTTAGGGGGGGGGAGCAGTACTTC.